These T cell receptor beta chains were read from a single sample in a study of OX40 agonist ivuxolimab in advanced cancers. Profiled with immunoSEQ multiplex PCR; TCRdb holds only in-frame clones, not every one. The sample lists roughly 41,000 clones; around 73% were seen once. Sequenced here: CD4+ or CD8+ T cells sorted from blood, sampled in a trial of the OX40 agonist ivuxolimab. The receptors stem from an adult with an advanced solid tumor such as melanoma, head and neck, liver or kidney cancer. The CDR3 runs from the conserved cysteine through the conserved F or W. D genes are given only for firm matches. Some rows mark clone size as missing; the rest say once, few, many or name a class of expanded clone.

D gene,clone size,V gene,J gene,CDR3 DNA,CDR3 protein
.,.,TRBV2,TRBJ1-5,TGTGCCAGCTGTGGAGGGAGAAATCAGCCCCAGCATTTT,CASCGGRNQPQHF
TRBD1,.,TRBV5-4,TRBJ2-7,TGTGCCAGCAGCTACCGGGACAGGGCCCCCTACGAGCAGTACTTC,CASSYRDRAPYEQYF
.,.,TRBV5-6,TRBJ2-5,TGTGCCAGCAGCTTTAGGACCCGACTCGCGGGGACCCAGTACTTC,CASSFRTRLAGTQYF
.,.,TRBV5-1,TRBJ1-5,TGCGCCAGCAGCTTGGTGGGTCTAAGGAATCAGCCCCAGCATTTT,CASSLVGLRNQPQHF
.,few,TRBV12-5,TRBJ2-1,TGTGCTAGTGGTTTGGGGCTAGCCGATGACAATGAGCAGTTCTTC,CASGLGLADDNEQFF
.,.,TRBV29-1,TRBJ2-7,TGCAGCGTTGAAAGGGTTAGGGGAGGTCAGAAAAACGAGCAGTACTTC,CSVERVRGGQKNEQYF
TRBD1,.,TRBV18,TRBJ2-7,TGTGCCAGCTCCCTGACAGGGCCCTACGAGCAGTACTTC,CASSLTGPYEQYF
.,.,TRBV7-2,TRBJ2-2,TGTGCCAGCAGCTTCTGGGGAAACACCGGGGAGCTGTTTTTT,CASSFWGNTGELFF
.,once,TRBV19,TRBJ2-7,TGTGCCAGTAGTATAAGTGACGAGACGGCGCAGTACTTC,CASSISDETAQYF
.,.,TRBV6-5,TRBJ1-6,TGTGCCAGCAGTTACAGGGGGTCCTATAATTCACCCCTCCACTTT,CASSYRGSYNSPLHF
.,.,TRBV19,TRBJ2-4,TGTGCCAGTAGTATTCTGGGGGCTGGGGCGCCCATTCAGTACTTC,CASSILGAGAPIQYF